The source of this T cell receptor (beta chain) is a study of cytomegalovirus exposure and HLA in healthy donors. Germline V gene lookup returns CDR1 GTSNPN and CDR2 SVGIG (reference sequence). The CDR3 is made up of 13 amino acids. The germline V and J ends were trimmed by 0 bases and 2 bases, with 7 bases remaining between them. This clone was seen a handful of times. Other DNA sequences in this specimen translate into the identical CDR3. This table comes from immunoSEQ multiplex PCR, and its TCRdb copy is limited to in-frame clones, with some not included. The sample carries about 170,000 clones, more than 75% recorded once.

Material for sequencing was PBMCs. The J gene is TRBJ1-2, the V gene TRBV30; D is ambiguous. The sequence was obtained from a woman aged 25 to 45 in good health and CMV-seronegative. Here the CDR3 reads CAWSVEANYGYTF. The CDR3, as DNA: TGTGCCTGGAGTGTTGAGGCGAACTATGGCTACACCTTC.